These T cell receptor beta chains were read from a single sample in a study of shared clonotypes between healthy human individuals. Clones were sequenced by immunoSEQ multiplex PCR, and TCRdb holds only the in-frame ones, with some missing. The sample holds 2.3 million or so clones, 80% to 95% seen once. Specimen: naive CD4+ T cells from PBMCs. Receptors originate from a man aged 18 to 30 in good health. Some clones in this sample may be carry-over from other donors' samples. CDR3s include the opening cysteine and the closing phenylalanine or tryptophan. A D gene is named only where the DNA matches it firmly. For some rows the clone size is stated as once, few or many, or as a class when expanded; others skip it.

len: 14; j_gene: TRBJ1-5; v_gene: TRBV28; d_gene: -; abundance: -; CDR3aa: CASSLAHSNQPQHF; CDR3nt: TGTGCCAGCAGTTTAGCACATAGCAATCAGCCCCAGCATTTT
len: 16; j_gene: TRBJ1-4; v_gene: TRBV6-1; d_gene: -; abundance: -; CDR3aa: CASSGAGLATNEKLFF; CDR3nt: TGTGCCAGCAGTGGAGCAGGACTTGCAACTAATGAAAAACTGTTTTTT
len: 14; j_gene: TRBJ2-5; v_gene: TRBV5-1; d_gene: TRBD1; abundance: -; CDR3aa: CASSFTGVQETQYF; CDR3nt: TGCGCCAGCAGCTTTACAGGGGTGCAAGAGACCCAGTACTTC
len: 13; j_gene: TRBJ1-1; v_gene: TRBV6-5; d_gene: -; abundance: -; CDR3aa: CASSSPLNTEAFF; CDR3nt: TGTGCCAGCAGTTCCCCACTGAACACTGAAGCTTTCTTT
len: 13; j_gene: TRBJ2-7; v_gene: TRBV28; d_gene: -; abundance: once; CDR3aa: CASSLVQGFEQYF; CDR3nt: TGTGCCAGCAGTTTAGTTCAGGGATTCGAGCAGTACTTC
len: 16; j_gene: TRBJ2-3; v_gene: TRBV5-1; d_gene: TRBD2; abundance: -; CDR3aa: CASSTGLAGDSDTQYF; CDR3nt: TGCGCCAGCAGCACCGGACTAGCGGGCGACTCAGATACGCAGTATTTT
len: 15; j_gene: TRBJ1-5; v_gene: TRBV9; d_gene: -; abundance: -; CDR3aa: CASSSDIDSNQPQHF; CDR3nt: TGTGCCAGCAGCTCGGACATTGATAGCAATCAGCCCCAGCATTTT
len: 14; j_gene: TRBJ2-7; v_gene: TRBV5-4; d_gene: -; abundance: once; CDR3aa: CASSPLQGPHEQYF; CDR3nt: TGTGCCAGCAGCCCTCTTCAGGGCCCCCACGAGCAGTACTTC
len: 15; j_gene: TRBJ2-1; v_gene: TRBV4-2; d_gene: -; abundance: -; CDR3aa: CASSQDRLGVNEQFF; CDR3nt: TGTGCCAGCAGCCAAGATCGACTGGGGGTCAATGAGCAGTTCTTC
len: 11; j_gene: TRBJ2-7; v_gene: TRBV6-1; d_gene: TRBD1; abundance: -; CDR3aa: CASSRGQNENF; CDR3nt: TGTGCCAGCAGTCGGGGACAGAATGAGAACTTC
len: 14; j_gene: TRBJ1-4; v_gene: TRBV29-1; d_gene: -; abundance: -; CDR3aa: CSVARAGANEKLFF; CDR3nt: TGCAGCGTTGCTCGGGCCGGGGCTAATGAAAAACTGTTTTTT
len: 13; j_gene: TRBJ1-2; v_gene: TRBV6-1; d_gene: -; abundance: -; CDR3aa: CASSPGHVYGYTF; CDR3nt: TGTGCCAGCAGCCCTGGACACGTCTATGGCTACACCTTC
len: 18; j_gene: TRBJ1-2; v_gene: TRBV7-8; d_gene: -; abundance: -; CDR3aa: CASSLSAGLRLANYGYTF; CDR3nt: TGTGCCAGCAGCTTAAGCGCAGGGCTTAGGTTAGCTAACTATGGCTACACCTTC